This TCR beta chain stems from a study of blood T cell repertoires in COVID-19. Seattle enrolled patients during active infection and tracked them longitudinally. As originally analysed: Using reference gene primer amplification, nucleated cell counts were estimated. Only in-frame clones appear in the TCRdb table, and some are missing; sequencing was by immunoSEQ multiplex PCR. The DNA was the basis for D and trimming; V, J and clone size are from that table. Of 350,000 to 450,000 clones in the sample, around nine tenths were seen once. This clone has only one observation. This clonotype originated in a woman aged 40 to 50 with COVID-19, enrolled during active disease. What was sequenced was peripheral blood.

CDR3 coding DNA: TGCGCCAGCAGCTTGGAACGGTATGGCTACACCTTC. This gives the protein CASSLERYGYTF. The chain recombines TRBV5-1 with TRBJ1-2; D call uncertain. CDR1 and CDR2 from the germline V gene are SGHRS and YFSETQ. Trimming left V 0 bases short and J 5 bases short, with 5 bases between. The CDR3 covers 12 residues.